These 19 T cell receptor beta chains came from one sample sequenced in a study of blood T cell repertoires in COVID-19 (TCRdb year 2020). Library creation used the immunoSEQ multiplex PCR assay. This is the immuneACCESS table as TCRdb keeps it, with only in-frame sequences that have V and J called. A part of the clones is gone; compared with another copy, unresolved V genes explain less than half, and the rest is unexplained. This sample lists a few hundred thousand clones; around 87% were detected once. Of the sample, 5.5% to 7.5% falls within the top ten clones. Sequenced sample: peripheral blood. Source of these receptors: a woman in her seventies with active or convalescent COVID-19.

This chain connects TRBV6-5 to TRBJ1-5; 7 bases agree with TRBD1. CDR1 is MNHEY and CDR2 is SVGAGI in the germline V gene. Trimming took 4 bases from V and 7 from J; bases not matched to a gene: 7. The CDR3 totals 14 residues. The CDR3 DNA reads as TGTGCCAGCAGTTCGGAAACAGGGGAACAGCCCCAGCATTTT. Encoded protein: CASSSETGEQPQHF.

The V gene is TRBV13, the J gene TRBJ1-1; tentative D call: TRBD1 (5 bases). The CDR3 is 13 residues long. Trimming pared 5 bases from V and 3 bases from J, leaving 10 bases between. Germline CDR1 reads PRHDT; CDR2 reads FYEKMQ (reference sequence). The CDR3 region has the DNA TGTGCCAGCAGCGCAAGGGGATACACTGAAGCTTTCTTT. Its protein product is CASSARGYTEAFF.

The CDR3 DNA follows: TGTGCCACTAAAAAAAGCGGGCGAGTCTATGGCTACACCTTC. Translation gives CATKKSGRVYGYTF. The chain links TRBV3-1 (or the pseudogene TRBV3-2) to TRBJ1-2; D is unresolved. The germline V gene encodes CDR1 LGHDT and CDR2 YNNKEL (reference sequence). The CDR3 totals 14 residues. V lost 10 bases and J lost 4, with 19 bases in between.

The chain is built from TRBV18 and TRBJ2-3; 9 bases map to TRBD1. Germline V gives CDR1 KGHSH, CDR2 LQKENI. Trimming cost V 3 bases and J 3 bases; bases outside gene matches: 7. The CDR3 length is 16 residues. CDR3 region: CASSPRQGGFTDTQYF. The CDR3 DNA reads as TGTGCCAGCTCACCTCGACAGGGGGGGTTTACAGATACGCAGTATTTT.

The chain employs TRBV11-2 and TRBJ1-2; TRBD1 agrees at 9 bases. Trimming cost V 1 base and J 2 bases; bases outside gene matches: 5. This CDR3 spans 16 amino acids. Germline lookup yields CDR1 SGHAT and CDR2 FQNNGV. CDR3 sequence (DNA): TGTGCCAGCAGCTTAGGGGGACAGGGTCTGAACTATGGCTACACCTTC. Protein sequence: CASSLGGQGLNYGYTF.

This CDR3 reads CASSQNTMGQVNEKLFF. In nucleotides, the CDR3 is TGTGCCAGCAGCCAAAATACGATGGGGCAGGTGAATGAAAAACTGTTTTTT. This chain connects TRBV3-1 (or the pseudogene TRBV3-2) to TRBJ1-4; possible D gene TRBD1, 5 bases. There are 17 residues in the CDR3. Germline V CDR1 and CDR2: LGHDT, YNNKEL (reference sequence). V lost 2 bases to trimming and J lost 5 bases, with 18 bases between them.

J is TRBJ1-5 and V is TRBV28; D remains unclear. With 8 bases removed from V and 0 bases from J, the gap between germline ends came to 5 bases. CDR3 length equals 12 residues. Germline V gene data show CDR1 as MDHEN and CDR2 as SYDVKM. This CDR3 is CASRYSNQPQHF. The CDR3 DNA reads TGTGCCAGCCGGTATAGCAATCAGCCCCAGCATTTT.

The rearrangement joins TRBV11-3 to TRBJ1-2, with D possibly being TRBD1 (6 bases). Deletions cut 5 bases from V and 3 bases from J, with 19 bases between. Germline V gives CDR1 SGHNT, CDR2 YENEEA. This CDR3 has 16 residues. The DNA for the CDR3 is TGTGCCAGCAGCCTCGAGGCGCAGGGGCACGACTATGGCTACACCTTC. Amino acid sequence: CASSLEAQGHDYGYTF.

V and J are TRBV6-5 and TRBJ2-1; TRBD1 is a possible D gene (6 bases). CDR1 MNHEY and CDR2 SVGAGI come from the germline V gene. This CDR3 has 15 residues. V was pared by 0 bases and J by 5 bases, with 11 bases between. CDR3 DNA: TGTGCCAGCAGTTACTCCGGGACAACCCACAATGAGCAGTTCTTC. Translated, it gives CASSYSGTTHNEQFF.

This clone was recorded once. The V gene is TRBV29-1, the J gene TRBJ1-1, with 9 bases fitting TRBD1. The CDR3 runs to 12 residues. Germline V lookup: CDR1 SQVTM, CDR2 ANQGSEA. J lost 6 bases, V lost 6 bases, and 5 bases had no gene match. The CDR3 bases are TGCAGCGTGGGGACAGGGATGGCTGAAGCTTTCTTT. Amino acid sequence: CSVGTGMAEAFF.

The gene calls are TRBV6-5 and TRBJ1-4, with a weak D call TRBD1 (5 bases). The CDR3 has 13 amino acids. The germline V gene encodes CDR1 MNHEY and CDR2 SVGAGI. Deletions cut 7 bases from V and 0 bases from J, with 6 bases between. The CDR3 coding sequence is TGTGCCAGCAAAGGGGCAACTAATGAAAAACTGTTTTTT. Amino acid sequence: CASKGATNEKLFF.

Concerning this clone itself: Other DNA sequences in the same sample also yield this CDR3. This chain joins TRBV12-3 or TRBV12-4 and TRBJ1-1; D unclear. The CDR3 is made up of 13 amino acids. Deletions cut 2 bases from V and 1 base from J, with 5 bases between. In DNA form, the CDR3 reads TGTGCCAGCAGTTTACCAGAGAACACTGAAGCTTTCTTT. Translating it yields CASSLPENTEAFF.

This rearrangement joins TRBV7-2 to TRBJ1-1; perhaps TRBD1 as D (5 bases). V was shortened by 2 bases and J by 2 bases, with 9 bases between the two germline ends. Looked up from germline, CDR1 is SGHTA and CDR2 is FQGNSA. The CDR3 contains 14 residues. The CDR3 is CASSLQGSNTEAFF. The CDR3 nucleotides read TGTGCCAGCAGCTTACAGGGAAGTAACACTGAAGCTTTCTTT.

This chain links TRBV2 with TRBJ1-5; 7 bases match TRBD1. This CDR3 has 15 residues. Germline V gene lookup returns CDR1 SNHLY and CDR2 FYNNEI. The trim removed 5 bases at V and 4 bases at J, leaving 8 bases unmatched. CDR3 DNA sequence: TGTGCCAGCAGTAGGGGGCCTGTCGGGAATCAGCCCCAGCATTTT. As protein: CASSRGPVGNQPQHF.

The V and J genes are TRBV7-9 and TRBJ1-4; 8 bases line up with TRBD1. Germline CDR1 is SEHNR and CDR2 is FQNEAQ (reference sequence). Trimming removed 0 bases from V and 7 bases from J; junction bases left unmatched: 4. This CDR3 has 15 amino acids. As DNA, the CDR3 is TGTGCCAGCAGCTTAGCGACAGGGGAGAGTGAAAAACTGTTTTTT. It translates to CASSLATGESEKLFF.

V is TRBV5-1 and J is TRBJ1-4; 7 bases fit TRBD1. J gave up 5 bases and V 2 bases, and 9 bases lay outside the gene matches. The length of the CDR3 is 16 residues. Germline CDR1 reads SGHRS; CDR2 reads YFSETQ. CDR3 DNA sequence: TGCGCCAGCAGCTTTGGACAACAGGGGATAAATGAAAAACTGTTTTTT. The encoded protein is CASSFGQQGINEKLFF. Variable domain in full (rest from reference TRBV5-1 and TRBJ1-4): KAGVTQTPRYLIKTRGQQVTLSCSPISGHRSVSWYQQTPGQGLQFLFEYFSETQRNKGNFPGRFSGRQFSNSRSEMNVSTLELGDSALYLCASSFGQQGINEKLFFGSGTQLSVL.

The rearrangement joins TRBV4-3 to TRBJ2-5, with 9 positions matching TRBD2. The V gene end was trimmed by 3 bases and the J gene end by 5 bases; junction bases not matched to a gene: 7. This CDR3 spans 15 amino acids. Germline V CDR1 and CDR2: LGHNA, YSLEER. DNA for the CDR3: TGCGCCAGCAGCCAGGGTAGCGGGGGTGGGGAGACCCAGTACTTC. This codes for CASSQGSGGGETQYF.

Here the CDR3 DNA reads TGTGCCACCCATCGTGGGGCTGTGGATTCACCCCTCCACTTT. Translation: CATHRGAVDSPLHF. V usage is TRBV5-4 and J usage is TRBJ1-6; a weak D match, TRBD1 (5 bases). The CDR3 length is 14 residues. Germline V CDR1 and CDR2: SGHNT, YYREEE (reference sequence). With 9 bases removed from V and 8 bases from J, the gap between germline ends came to 18 bases.

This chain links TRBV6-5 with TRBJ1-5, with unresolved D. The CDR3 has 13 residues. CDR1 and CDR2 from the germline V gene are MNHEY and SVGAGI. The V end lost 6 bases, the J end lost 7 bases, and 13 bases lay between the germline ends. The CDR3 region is CASRATVSQPQHF. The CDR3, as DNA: TGTGCCAGCAGAGCCACAGTATCCCAGCCCCAGCATTTT.